These 23 T cell receptor beta chains came from one sample sequenced in a study of tumor and adjacent non-tumor tissue in lung cancer (dated by TCRdb to about 2018). RNA was extracted from bulk unsorted tissue and checked for quality with a NanoDrop ND-1000 and an Agilent 2100. Receptor libraries were prepared by multiplex PCR. Instrument used: Illumina HiSeq 2500. TCRbeta libraries were constructed through three rounds of nested PCR with primers (Table S4) according to protocols modified from ARM-PCR. The public reads were reanalyzed by TCRdb: fastp trimming at Q25, MiXCR alignment, in-frame beta chains only. Entries are consolidated by CDR3 protein sequence, retaining the most common genes and DNA. This sample gives approximately 130,000 distinct CDR3 sequences in total; 66% of them show up just once. The ten most abundant clones make up 9.5% to 15% of the sample. Input material: lung tumor tissue. These receptors came from a man aged 30 to 39 with non-small cell lung cancer.

Remarks on this clonotype: This may stem from a read error, because a much larger clone lies one nucleotide away. CDR3 DNA sequence: TGTGCCAGCAGTTACTCTGACATCTCCAATGAGCATTTCTTC. Amino acids: CASSYSDISNEHFF. The genes are TRBV6-5 and TRBJ2-1; D unclear. Germline values: CDR1 MNHEY, CDR2 SVGAGI. The CDR3 runs to 14 residues.

The chain has TRBV20-1 and TRBJ1-3; no firm D call. The CDR3 sequence is 13 residues long. Germline CDR1 reads DFQATT; CDR2 reads SNEGSKA (reference sequence). V was shortened by 4 bases and J by 16 bases, with 23 bases between the two germline ends. DNA for the CDR3: TGCAGTGCTAAGCAACAGCCTGGAAACACCGTGTATTTT. Its translation is CSAKQQPGNTVYF.

This clonotype has just one count. The CDR3 end shows no conserved phenylalanine or tryptophan, and so a read error is likely. The rearrangement uses TRBV11-2 and TRBJ2-3, with 11 positions matching TRBD2. Germline CDR1 reads SGHAT; CDR2 reads FQNNGV. The CDR3 extends over 17 amino acids. This chain's CDR3 is CASSLGALAGGSDTQYL. DNA for the CDR3: TGTGCCAGCAGCTTAGGTGCTCTAGCGGGGGGATCGGATACACAGTATTTA.

About this clonotype: This may stem from a read error, because a much larger clone lies one nucleotide away. The CDR3 ends on some other residue instead of the conserved phenylalanine or tryptophan, so this is likely a read error. The J gene is TRBJ2-5, the V gene TRBV20-1; D may be TRBD2 (5 bases). CDR1 and CDR2 from the germline V gene are DFQATT and SNEGSKA (reference sequence). The CDR3 consists of 12 residues. V was clipped by 7 bases and J by 4 bases, with 13 bases between them. The CDR3 coding sequence is TGCAGTGGCTCCGGGAAAGCAGAGACCCAGTACTTG. Translation: CSGSGKAETQYL.

The chain couples TRBV9 to TRBJ2-1, with 7 bases aligning to TRBD1. Losses at the gene ends were 1 base for V and 8 bases for J; bases not matched to a gene: 3. CDR1 and CDR2 from the germline V gene are SGDLS and YYNGEE. The CDR3 has 13 residues. CDR3 DNA sequence: TGTGCCAGCAGCGTAACGACAGGGCATGAGCAGTTCTTC. Residues: CASSVTTGHEQFF.

Points on this clonotype: This clone may be a read error of a much larger clone one base away. The chain is built from TRBV20-1 and TRBJ2-3; either TRBD1 or TRBD2 may supply D (5 bases each). V was clipped by 8 bases and J by 1 base, with 19 bases between them. Germline loops: CDR1 DFQATT, CDR2 SNEGSKA (reference sequence). CDR3 length: 15 amino acids. CDR3 nucleotide sequence: TGCAGTACACGGGACGACTACTGGGGCACAGATACGCAGTATTTT. It codes for CSTRDDYWGTDTQYF.

This clonotype was seen ten or more times. The V and J genes are TRBV5-6 and TRBJ2-2, with D possibly being TRBD2 (5 bases). CDR3 size: 16 residues. Germline V gene sequence: CDR1 SGHDT, CDR2 YYEEEE. V lost 3 bases, J lost 4 bases, and 16 bases lay in between. The CDR3 reads CASSSYALRGTGELFF. CDR3 bases: TGTGCCAGCAGCTCATATGCCCTTCGGGGCACCGGGGAGCTGTTTTTT. The full variable domain, rest sourced from reference TRBV5-6 and TRBJ2-2, is DAGVTQSPTHLIKTRGQQVTLRCSPKSGHDTVSWYQQALGQGPQFIFQYYEEEERQRGNFPDRFSGHQFPNYSSELNVNALLLGDSALYLCASSSYALRGTGELFFGEGSRLTVL.

The table lists this clonotype with a count of one. One end of the junction varies from germline; a read error may be responsible. In DNA form, the CDR3 reads TGTGCCTGCAGCTTATTGGGCAGGGGAGATACGCAGCATTTT. Translating gives CACSLLGRGDTQHF. V and J are TRBV11-2 and TRBJ2-3; D possibly corresponds to TRBD1 (6 bases). Judging by the DNA end, TRBJ1-5 fits better; the J call may be wrong. Germline CDR1 SGHAT, CDR2 FQNNGV. The CDR3 spans 14 residues.

Points on this clonotype: One end of the junction is discordant with germline, which a read error may explain. The chain recombines TRBV6-2 or TRBV6-3 with TRBJ2-2; 14 bases align to TRBD2. CDR1 and CDR2 from the germline V gene are MNHEY and SVGEGT. The length of the CDR3 is 19 residues. The CDR3 loop reads CVSSTDGLAGGENTGELFF. CDR3 in DNA: TGTGTCAGCAGTACAGACGGACTAGCGGGGGGCGAGAACACCGGTGAGCTGTTTTTT.

This clonotype appeared a few times. The J gene is TRBJ1-6, the V gene TRBV10-3; D ambiguous. Per germline, CDR1 ENHRY and CDR2 SYGVKD. V gave up 0 bases and J gave up 7 bases, with 4 bases separating them. This CDR3 is built from 13 residues. CDR3 bases: TGTGCCATCAGTGAGTCGGACAATTCACCCCTCCACTTT. This gives the protein CAISESDNSPLHF.

The table lists this clonotype with many counts. The V call is TRBV5-6, the J call TRBJ2-1; 10 bases fit TRBD1. Trimming cost V 0 bases and J 4 bases; bases outside gene matches: 7. CDR1 and CDR2 (germline): SGHDT, YYEEEE. There are 17 residues in the CDR3. For the CDR3, the DNA is TGTGCCAGCAGCTTGGATTCTGGGACAGGGGTTTACAATGAGCAGTTCTTC. Amino acids: CASSLDSGTGVYNEQFF.

The chain employs TRBV20-1 and TRBJ1-1; D is unresolved. This CDR3 contains 14 residues. Germline V gene data show CDR1 as DFQATT and CDR2 as SNEGSKA (reference sequence). DNA for the CDR3: TGCAATGCCCCCCACTCCCACATGAACACTGAAGCTTTCTTT. Residues: CNAPHSHMNTEAFF.

Regarding this clonotype: The germline gene is not matched at one end of the junction; a read error may be the cause. The rearrangement joins TRBV7-9 to TRBJ2-4, with unresolved D. The length of the CDR3 is 14 residues. CDR1 and CDR2 (germline): SEHNR, FQNEAQ (reference sequence). CDR3 sequence: CPSSLVGSSNIQYF. DNA of the CDR3: TGTCCCAGCAGCTTAGTGGGCAGTTCAAACATTCAGTACTTC.

In the case of this clonotype: As the CDR3 is not closed by the conserved phenylalanine or tryptophan, this likely results from a read error. The rearrangement uses TRBV6-5 and TRBJ1-2; a possible D gene is TRBD1 (6 bases). This CDR3 has 14 residues. The germline gives CDR1 MNHEY, CDR2 SVGAGI. In DNA form, the CDR3 reads TGTACCAGCAGTCTTATAACAGGGACGGATGGCTACACCTTA. This sequence encodes CTSSLITGTDGYTL.

The chain carries TRBV6-6 and TRBJ2-7; a possible D gene is TRBD2 (5 bases). The CDR3 sequence is 20 residues long. The V gene lost 7 bases and the J gene lost 0 bases, with 31 bases spanning the gap. Germline loops: CDR1 MNHNY, CDR2 SVGAGI (reference sequence). In DNA form, the CDR3 reads TGTGCCAGCAATCACGATCTGCTCCGGGTGCTCGGGGTCACCTCCTACGAGCAGTACTTC. Protein: CASNHDLLRVLGVTSYEQYF.

The chain has TRBV20-1 and TRBJ2-7; possible D gene TRBD2, 6 bases. CDR1 is DFQATT, CDR2 SNEGSKA, per germline (reference sequence). V dropped 1 base and J dropped 3 bases, with 16 bases sitting between them. This CDR3 has 15 amino acids. The CDR3 nucleotides read TGCAGTGCTAGAGGCGGGAACGGGGCCTTCTACGAGCAGTACTTC. This sequence encodes CSARGGNGAFYEQYF.

As for this clonotype: An end of the junction differs from the germline gene, which may be a read error. The chain has TRBV13 and TRBJ1-6, with D uncertain. The CDR3 runs 14 residues. CDR1 and CDR2 (germline): PRHDT, FYEKMQ (reference sequence). CDR3 nucleotides: TGTGCCAGCAGCTCATGCTCCTATAATTCACTCCTCCACTTT. It translates to CASSSCSYNSLLHF.

The CDR3 loop reads CSIVGSNTEAFF. CDR3 nucleotides: TGCAGCATAGTCGGATCCAACACTGAAGCTTTCTTT. This chain links TRBV29-1 with TRBJ1-1; D unresolved. The CDR3 covers 12 residues. Germline values: CDR1 SQVTM, CDR2 ANQGSEA. V was clipped by 8 bases and J by 2 bases, with 12 bases between them.

The count of this clonotype is one. A much larger clone sits a single nucleotide away, making a read error possible. V is TRBV20-1 and J is TRBJ1-2; TRBD1 agrees at 7 bases. CDR1 is DFQATT and CDR2 is SNEGSKA in the germline V gene (reference sequence). Trimming at V came to 0 bases and at J to 6 bases, leaving 7 bases not matched to a gene. The length of the CDR3 is 14 residues. Here the CDR3 reads CSARDMAGGHGYTF. The DNA of the CDR3 is TGCAGTGCTAGAGATATGGCAGGGGGACATGGCTACACCTTC.

The chain employs TRBV28 and TRBJ2-5; maybe TRBD1 (6 bases). V gave up 6 bases and J gave up 2 bases, with 13 bases separating them. This CDR3 has 14 amino acids. Germline values: CDR1 MDHEN, CDR2 SYDVKM. CDR3: CASRYGQSQETQYF. The CDR3 DNA reads TGTGCCAGCAGGTACGGACAGAGTCAAGAGACCCAGTACTTC.

The chain carries TRBV11-3 and TRBJ2-1; possible D gene TRBD2, 6 bases. The germline gives CDR1 SGHNT, CDR2 YENEEA. CDR3 length equals 19 residues. The germline V and J ends were trimmed by 4 bases and 0 bases, with 22 bases remaining between them. CDR3 residues: CASSYWNSVDGSSYNEQFF. The CDR3 DNA reads TGTGCCAGCAGCTATTGGAATTCTGTGGACGGGAGCTCCTACAATGAGCAGTTCTTC.

This clonotype was seen repeatedly, ten times or more. The chain combines TRBV4-1 with TRBJ1-3; possible D gene TRBD1, 6 bases. Trimming removed 3 bases from V and 0 bases from J, with 15 bases in between. The germline V gene encodes CDR1 MGHRA and CDR2 YSYEKL. The CDR3 is 17 amino acids. CDR3: CASSQAPTGNSGNTIYF. The CDR3 nucleotides are TGCGCCAGCAGCCAGGCACCCACAGGGAACTCTGGAAACACCATATATTTT.

As for this clonotype: A much larger clone lies a single base off, so this may be a read error. The chain carries TRBV6-2 or TRBV6-3 and TRBJ1-5, with 9 bases identical to TRBD1. V gave up 5 bases and J gave up 5 bases; unmatched junction bases: 7. CDR1 MNHEY and CDR2 SVGEGT come from the germline V gene. This CDR3 comprises 15 residues. The CDR3: CASSPGTGFYQPQHF. The CDR3, as DNA: TGTGCCAGCAGTCCCGGGACAGGGTTTTATCAGCCCCAGCATTTT.